The rows below give T cell receptor beta chains drawn from one sample of a study of T cell repertoires in cytomegalovirus infection. One entry per CDR3 protein results from TCRdb running MiXCR on the reads. The sample yields around 100,000 distinct CDR3 sequences, 9.5% to 13% seen once. These receptors' targets are unknown. Sequenced input: PBMCs, sequenced either directly or after in vitro stimulation (not recorded which). The receptors come from a human donor in good health (CMV status not recorded). Some clones in this sample may be carry-over from other donors' samples. The CDR3 runs from the conserved cysteine through the conserved F or W. D genes are given only for firm matches. A clone size is listed for some rows: how often the clone was seen (once, few, many), or a class if it is expanded.

v_gene	abundance	d_gene	j_gene	CDR3aa	CDR3nt
TRBV7-7	NA	TRBD1	TRBJ1-3	CASSLGTGAGNTIYF	TGTGCTAGCAGCTTAGGGACAGGGGCTGGAAACACCATATATTTT
TRBV13	few	TRBD2	TRBJ2-1	CASSLTPLLGLAGIRSYNEQFF	TGTGCCAGCTCCCTTACCCCTTTGCTGGGACTAGCGGGAATTAGGTCCTACAATGAGCAGTTCTTC
TRBV23-1	many	NA	TRBJ1-5	CASSQSLDESQAGSNQPQHF	TGCGCCAGCAGTCAATCGTTGGACGAAAGCCAGGCGGGGAGCAATCAGCCCCAGCATTTT
TRBV7-9	NA	NA	TRBJ2-7	CASRSTTDYEQYF	TGTGCCAGCAGATCAACCACAGACTACGAGCAGTACTTC
TRBV7-2	many	NA	TRBJ1-2	CASRRTEANYGYTF	TGTGCCAGCAGGAGGACTGAGGCCAACTATGGCTACACCTTC
TRBV12-3/TRBV12-4	NA	NA	TRBJ2-1	CASSLNSPAVNNEQFF	TGTGCCAGCAGTTTAAATTCCCCGGCAGTGAACAATGAGCAGTTCTTC
TRBV6-1	many	TRBD1	TRBJ1-5	CASSEAGQQNQPQHF	TGTGCCAGCAGTGAAGCGGGACAGCAGAATCAGCCCCAGCATTTT
TRBV29-1	NA	NA	TRBJ2-7	CSATGRGSYEQYF	TGCAGCGCTACGGGACGGGGCTCCTACGAGCAGTACTTC
TRBV6-1	few	NA	TRBJ1-4	CASSERGKLFF	TGTGCCAGCAGTGAGCGGGGAAAACTGTTTTTT
TRBV12-3/TRBV12-4	many	TRBD2	TRBJ2-5	CASSLGRGGTQETQYF	TGTGCCAGCAGTTTAGGACGGGGGGGGACACAAGAGACCCAGTACTTC
TRBV28	few	NA	TRBJ1-5	CASIPLGGGSNQPQHF	TGTGCCAGCATCCCCCTGGGTGGGGGAAGCAATCAGCCCCAGCATTTT
TRBV12-3/TRBV12-4	many	NA	TRBJ1-3	CASRRQDSGNTIYF	TGTGCCAGCAGAAGACAGGACTCTGGAAACACCATATATTTT
TRBV18	few	NA	TRBJ2-3	CASSPQTSTDTQYF	TGTGCCAGCTCACCACAAACTAGCACAGATACGCAGTATTTT
TRBV20-1	many	TRBD2	TRBJ2-7	CSARDPFQRLAGVVSYEQYF	TGCAGTGCTAGAGATCCGTTTCAAAGGTTAGCGGGAGTTGTTTCCTACGAGCAGTACTTC
TRBV27	few	NA	TRBJ1-2	CASSWAGDGYTF	TGTGCCAGCAGTTGGGCAGGCGATGGCTACACCTTC
TRBV7-8	many	TRBD2	TRBJ2-5	CASSLLLAGAQETQYF	TGTGCCAGCAGCTTATTACTAGCGGGAGCCCAAGAGACCCAGTACTTC
TRBV12-3/TRBV12-4	NA	TRBD1	TRBJ1-2	CASSSSERTGPHYGYTF	TGTGCCAGCAGTTCTTCTGAAAGGACAGGGCCGCACTATGGCTACACCTTC
TRBV7-2	NA	TRBD2	TRBJ2-1	CASSLALAVSYNEQFF	TGTGCCAGCAGCTTAGCACTAGCGGTCTCCTACAATGAGCAGTTCTTC
TRBV28	many	NA	TRBJ1-1	CAGGGGTEAFF	TGTGCCGGGGGCGGGGGCACTGAAGCTTTCTTT
TRBV7-2	many	NA	TRBJ1-1	CASRLRRPARYTEAFF	TGTGCCAGCAGACTCCGGAGGCCAGCCAGGTACACTGAAGCTTTCTTT
TRBV7-9	many	TRBD1	TRBJ1-2	CASSLADRDANYGYTF	TGTGCCAGCAGCTTAGCGGACAGGGACGCTAACTATGGCTACACCTTC
TRBV7-2	few	NA	TRBJ1-2	CASQPPTETYGYTF	TGTGCCAGCCAACCCCCGACAGAGACCTATGGCTACACCTTC
TRBV12-3/TRBV12-4	NA	NA	TRBJ1-1	CASSLGGGKAEAFF	TGTGCCAGCAGTTTAGGGGGGGGAAAGGCTGAAGCTTTCTTT
TRBV4-2	NA	NA	TRBJ2-3	CASSQEGNFWGSRADTQYF	TGTGCCAGCAGCCAAGAGGGTAATTTCTGGGGGAGTAGGGCAGATACGCAGTATTTT
TRBV5-1	NA	NA	TRBJ2-7	CASSLAQGIYEQDF	TGCGCCAGCAGCTTGGCACAGGGAATCTACGAGCAGGACTTC
TRBV7-2	NA	NA	TRBJ2-1	CASSSRVGVIGNEQFF	TGTGCCAGCAGTTCTAGGGTGGGGGTCATAGGCAATGAGCAGTTCTTC
TRBV7-2	many	TRBD2	TRBJ2-1	CASSSGWTSLEQFF	TGTGCCAGCAGCTCCGGTTGGACTAGCCTTGAGCAGTTCTTC
TRBV12-3/TRBV12-4	many	NA	TRBJ2-4	CASSPARDIQYF	TGTGCCAGCAGTCCCGCGAGGGACATTCAGTACTTC
TRBV7-9	many	TRBD2	TRBJ2-1	CASSLDGGLDLFF	TGTGCCAGCAGCTTAGACGGAGGACTAGATCTGTTCTTC
TRBV11-2	many	TRBD2	TRBJ2-1	CASSPDRLAVYNEQFF	TGTGCCAGCAGCCCAGATCGGCTAGCGGTTTACAATGAGCAGTTCTTC
TRBV6-2/TRBV6-3	NA	TRBD2	TRBJ2-3	CASSFRTSGSADTQYF	TGTGCCAGCAGTTTTCGGACTAGCGGGAGCGCAGATACGCAGTATTTT
TRBV6-2/TRBV6-3	NA	NA	TRBJ2-3	CASSYLYTQYF	TGTGCCAGCAGTTACCTCTATACGCAGTATTTT
TRBV6-1	few	NA	TRBJ1-5	CASSERGRFSNQPQHF	TGTGCCAGCAGTGAAAGAGGGCGGTTCAGCAATCAGCCCCAGCATTTT
TRBV20-1	NA	NA	TRBJ2-1	CSARDASGAYYNEQFF	TGCAGTGCTAGAGACGCGAGCGGAGCCTACTACAATGAGCAGTTCTTC
TRBV6-2/TRBV6-3	NA	NA	TRBJ2-1	CASSYSGTTVGNEQFF	TGTGCCAGCAGTTACTCGGGCACCACCGTGGGGAATGAGCAGTTCTTC